This T cell receptor (beta chain) was found in a study of shared clonotypes between healthy human individuals. Study-wide results and limits: Among a few donors, around 5% of naive CD4 clonotypes were found in common. Researchers found naive subsets generally carried larger estimated richness than memory subsets.

Sequencing used immunoSEQ multiplex PCR; TCRdb keeps in-frame clones, though not all of them. The profile shows 2 million to 3 million clones, roughly 93% of them singletons. Notes on this clone: No antigen is known for it.

The CDR3 loop spans 15 amino acids. Germline loops: CDR1 MNHEY, CDR2 SMNVEV (reference sequence). V gave up 2 bases and J gave up 7 bases, with 15 bases separating them. The clonotype comes from a man between 18 and 35 years old in good health. Some clones in this sample may be carry-over from other donors' samples. Sample: naive CD4+ T cells from PBMCs. The subset denotes: CD45RA+ positively selected. The V call is TRBV27, the J call TRBJ2-1, with a tentative D call TRBD2 (6 bases). This chain's CDR3 is CASSLLAWEWNEQFF. The DNA for the CDR3 is TGTGCCAGCAGTTTACTAGCGTGGGAGTGGAATGAGCAGTTCTTC.